This T cell receptor (delta chain) stems from a study of gamma delta lymphoproliferative disorders and STAT genes. Study background: Gamma-chain libraries were built from at least 50 ng of genomic DNA with the LymphoTrack Dx TCRG Assay. Delta libraries were made per EuroClonality-NGS working group procedure.

Germline trimming cut 0 bases from V and 10 bases from J; bases unmatched to any gene: 9. Germline CDR1 and CDR2: GEAIGNYY and EKD. CDR3 length equals 14 residues. Remarks on this clone: This DNA's translation and the protein TCRdb lists, from a much larger clone, do not match at residue 10, likely due to a read error; the protein shown is translated from the DNA.

TCRdb re-called the multiplex PCR reads with CATT. The table has over a thousand delta-chain clones, less than 2% seen once. The receptor sequences were amplified from genomic DNA of peripheral blood mononuclear cells. Healthy adult blood donors, age- and sex-matched, served as controls. What was sequenced was blood. The chain carries TRDV2 and TRDJ1; the match to TRDD3 covers 8 bases. The receptor was isolated from a human donor in good health. For the CDR3, the DNA is TGTGCCTGTGACACCGTGGGACTGGGGGTTACACTCATCTTT. Protein: CACDTVGLGVTLIF.